The 14 T cell receptor beta chains reported below all come from one sample, sequenced in a study of human T cells and chemical hapten exposure. A single record per CDR3 protein comes from TCRdb applying MiXCR to the RACE reads. The sample contains around 380,000 distinct CDR3 sequences, roughly 5% of which appear only once. Time point noted: patch test 1, 2 weeks after DPC sensitization. Treatment given: therapeutic diphenylcyclopropenone sensitization with weekly scalp DPC. Material: whole blood, obtained in connection with sensitization to the hapten diphenylcyclopropenone (DPC). These receptors were taken from a woman in her forties or fifties with alopecia areata. Some clones in this sample may be carry-over from other donors' samples.

The table lists this clonotype with many counts. The CDR3 DNA is TGTGCCAGCAGCTGGGGGGGAACCTACGAGCAGTACTTC. Its protein product is CASSWGGTYEQYF. The rearrangement links TRBV5-6 to TRBJ2-7; TRBD2 agrees at 7 bases. This CDR3 contains 13 residues. The junction had 2 bases not matched to a gene; V was cut back by 3 bases and J by 2 bases. Per the germline V gene, CDR1 is SGHDT and CDR2 is YYEEEE.

V usage is TRBV12-3 or TRBV12-4 and J usage is TRBJ1-1; TRBD1 might be the D (5 bases). This CDR3 is 15 amino acids long. Trimming left V 1 base short and J 0 bases short, with 9 bases between. This chain's CDR3 is CASSLEAGMNTEAFF. The CDR3 nucleotides read TGTGCCAGCAGTTTAGAGGCAGGGATGAACACTGAAGCTTTCTTT.

In the case of this clonotype: Its ends do not fully match the called genes, so a read error is possible. V gene TRBV9 combines with J gene TRBJ2-1; D is possibly TRBD2 (5 bases). CDR1 and CDR2 (germline): SGDLS, YYNGEE. The CDR3 loop spans 11 amino acids. The DNA for the CDR3 is TGTGCCAGCAGCGTCGGGAATGCGCAGTTCTTC. Protein product: CASSVGNAQFF.

This clonotype was picked up many times. The chain is built from TRBV2 and TRBJ2-1, with D perhaps being TRBD1 or TRBD2 (5 bases each). Germline CDR1 reads SNHLY; CDR2 reads FYNNEI. This CDR3 is 13 amino acids long. V was pared by 7 bases and J by 8 bases, with 15 bases between. CDR3 residues: CASNRDLMYEQFF. CDR3 nucleotide sequence: TGTGCCAGCAATCGGGACCTAATGTATGAGCAGTTCTTC. Filled out from reference TRBV2 and TRBJ2-1, the complete variable domain reads EPEVTQTPSHQVTQMGQEVILRCVPISNHLYFYWYRQILGQKVEFLVSFYNNEISEKSEIFDDQFSVERPDGSNFTLKIRSTKLEDSAMYFCASNRDLMYEQFFGPGTRLTVL.

The genes are TRBV7-2 and TRBJ1-6; 7 bases map to TRBD1. The V gene's germline CDR1 is SGHTA and CDR2 FQGNSA. The CDR3 has 13 residues. The V gene end was trimmed by 3 bases and the J gene end by 10 bases; junction bases not matched to a gene: 3. CDR3 in DNA: TGTGCCAGCAGCTTGACAGGGATATCACCCCTCCACTTT. Translation gives CASSLTGISPLHF. Full variable domain (outside the CDR3, taken from reference TRBV7-2 and TRBJ1-6): GAGVSQSPSNKVTEKGKDVELRCDPISGHTALYWYRQSLGQGLEFLIYFQGNSAPDKSGLPSDRFSAERTGGSVSTLTIQRTQQEDSAVYLCASSLTGISPLHFGNGTRLTVT.

This clonotype was found a few times. The chain employs TRBV20-1 and TRBJ2-7, with TRBD1 matching over 9 bases. Germline CDR1 is DFQATT and CDR2 is SNEGSKA (reference sequence). V was clipped by 1 base and J by 3 bases; unmatched bases: 13. CDR3 length: 17 residues. The CDR3 DNA reads as TGCAGTGCTAGAGCGACAGGGGGGGCTGGGTTCATCTACGAGCAGTACTTC. Its translation is CSARATGGAGFIYEQYF.

The table lists this clonotype with a few counts. The chain carries TRBV9 and TRBJ2-1; 9 bases match TRBD2. The germline V gene has CDR1 SGDLS and CDR2 YYNGEE. After removal of 2 bases from V and 2 bases from J, the junction contained 2 bases not matched to a gene. The CDR3 loop spans 15 amino acids. The CDR3 nucleotides are TGTGCCAGCAGCGTTATAGCGGGGGCCTACAATGAGCAGTTCTTC. Its protein product is CASSVIAGAYNEQFF.

This clonotype was observed a few times. The chain joins TRBV18 to TRBJ2-5; no definite D call. The CDR3 is 13 residues long. The V and J ends lost 3 bases and 1 base respectively, with 6 bases between them. Germline CDR1 reads KGHSH; CDR2 reads LQKENI. The CDR3 bases are TGTGCCAGCTCACCCATTGTCCAAGAGACCCAGTACTTC. Its translation is CASSPIVQETQYF. The full variable domain, in which reference TRBV18 and TRBJ2-5 provide the parts outside the CDR3, is NAGVMQNPRHLVRRRGQEARLRCSPMKGHSHVYWYRQLPEEGLKFMVYLQKENIIDESGMPKERFSAEFPKEGPSILRIQQVVRGDSAAYFCASSPIVQETQYFGPGTRLLVL.

This clonotype has at least ten counts. The chain is built from TRBV6-4 and TRBJ1-1; D perhaps matches TRBD1 (5 bases). The V gene's germline CDR1 is MRHNA and CDR2 SNTAGT. V was pared by 7 bases and J by 5 bases, with 17 bases between. This CDR3 has 14 residues. In nucleotides, the CDR3 is TGTGCCAGCAAAAGGGACTTCCGAGGGACTGAAGCTTTCTTT. Its protein is CASKRDFRGTEAFF.

This chain uses TRBV18 with TRBJ1-3; D is unresolved. Germline CDR1 reads KGHSH; CDR2 reads LQKENI. Trimming shortened V by 1 base and J by 3 bases, and 7 bases separated the two germline ends. The CDR3 consists of 14 residues. CDR3 coding DNA: TGTGCCAGCTCACCACAGAGAGATGGAAACACCATATATTTT. Amino acid sequence: CASSPQRDGNTIYF.

This clonotype was seen many times. The chain links TRBV28 to TRBJ2-7, with a possible D match to TRBD1 (6 bases). Germline assignment: CDR1 MDHEN and CDR2 SYDVKM. V was pared by 3 bases and J by 2 bases, with 17 bases between. The CDR3 is 16 residues long. The CDR3 protein is CASSLDQQGPTYEQYF. The CDR3 bases are TGTGCCAGCAGTTTGGACCAGCAGGGGCCCACCTACGAGCAGTACTTC.

This chain links TRBV5-6 with TRBJ1-1; possible D gene TRBD1, 6 bases. This CDR3 has 15 residues. The V gene lost 3 bases and the J gene lost 0 bases, with 12 bases spanning the gap. Germline V gene sequence: CDR1 SGHDT, CDR2 YYEEEE. CDR3 loop: CASSSRGIMNTEAFF. CDR3 DNA sequence: TGTGCCAGCAGCTCCAGGGGTATCATGAACACTGAAGCTTTCTTT.

V usage is TRBV3-1 and J usage is TRBJ2-5; no firm D call. The V end lost 3 bases, the J end lost 4 bases, and 15 bases lay between the germline ends. The length of the CDR3 is 15 residues. The germline V gene encodes CDR1 LGHDT and CDR2 YNNKEL (reference sequence). CDR3: CASSQGPTWRETQYF. The CDR3 DNA is TGTGCCAGCAGCCAGGGCCCCACATGGAGAGAGACCCAGTACTTC.

This clonotype was seen only a few times. The chain carries TRBV9 and TRBJ2-5, with 7 positions matching TRBD2. The V and J ends lost 3 bases and 2 bases, in that order; junction bases with no gene match: 7. The CDR3 is 15 residues long. Germline V lookup: CDR1 SGDLS, CDR2 YYNGEE. The CDR3 sequence is CASSESGTTQETQYF. The CDR3 coding sequence is TGTGCCAGCAGCGAGAGCGGGACTACACAAGAGACCCAGTACTTC.